This T cell receptor (beta chain) was identified during a study of cytomegalovirus exposure and HLA in healthy donors. PCR was performed using 60 Vbeta and 13 Jbeta primers. Sequencing was performed with immunoSEQ multiplex PCR; in TCRdb, only in-frame clones are kept and a portion is missing. The table has about 77,000 clones, around 82% seen once. CDR1 is SGHRS, CDR2 YFSETQ, per germline. The CDR3 is 17 amino acids. After removal of 0 bases from V and 2 bases from J, the junction contained 4 bases not matched to a gene. Study findings and constraints: Among TCR beta chains, those listed as cytomegalovirus-associated numbered around 160. Testing in vitro showed a few CMV-associated chains specific for CMV antigens.

For this clone: Its antigen is not identified.

Sequencing input: PBMCs. The chain is built from TRBV5-1 and TRBJ2-2, with 10 nucleotides matching TRBD1. The sequence came from a man aged 40-50 years in good health and CMV-seronegative. The CDR3 region has the DNA TGCGCCAGCAGCTTGGCCTGGACAGGGGGAAACACCGGGGAGCTGTTTTTT. It translates to CASSLAWTGGNTGELFF.